These 16 T cell receptor beta chains came from one sample sequenced in a study of cytomegalovirus exposure and HLA in healthy donors. Both 60 Vbeta primers and 13 Jbeta primers went into the PCR. Sequencing used immunoSEQ multiplex PCR; TCRdb keeps in-frame clones, though not all of them. The sample has 110,000 or so clones, 65% to 75% seen once. Input material: PBMCs. The receptors here all came from a woman between 40 and 50 years old in good health and CMV-seropositive.

Written as DNA, the CDR3 is TGTGCCAGTAGTATAGTAGACAGCAGCAGTTCACCCCTCCACTTT. Protein sequence: CASSIVDSSSSPLHF. The rearrangement uses TRBV19 and TRBJ1-6; a weak D match, TRBD1 (5 bases). Trimming took off 1 base at V and 9 bases at J, with 13 bases between the two ends. The CDR3 spans 15 residues. Germline CDR1 LNHDA, CDR2 SQIVND (reference sequence).

CDR3 region: CASSQTRGFAFF. The CDR3 DNA follows: TGTGCCAGTAGCCAAACCAGGGGTTTCGCTTTCTTT. The V gene is TRBV19, the J gene TRBJ1-1; weak D call: TRBD1 (6 bases). The CDR3 loop spans 12 amino acids. Germline V gives CDR1 LNHDA, CDR2 SQIVND (reference sequence). The ends were cut back, 6 bases at V and 11 bases at J, with 16 bases in the middle.

The chain employs TRBV6-1 and TRBJ2-7; 7 bases map to TRBD2. V lost 5 bases to trimming and J lost 4 bases; unmatched junction nucleotides: 5. This CDR3 is 13 amino acids long. The germline V gene encodes CDR1 MNHNS and CDR2 SASEGT. The CDR3 nucleotides read TGTGCCAGCAGTTCTGCGGGGGAGTACGAGCAGTACTTC. Translation: CASSSAGEYEQYF.

The chain has TRBV6-5 and TRBJ1-2, with 7 bases identical to TRBD1. The CDR3 loop spans 15 amino acids. In germline, CDR1 is MNHEY, CDR2 SVGAGI. The V and J ends lost 7 bases and 3 bases, in that order; junction bases with no gene match: 11. The CDR3 DNA is TGTGCCAGCAACACCTTCGAAGGGGGCGACTATGGCTACACCTTC. Translation: CASNTFEGGDYGYTF.

The chain joins TRBV2 to TRBJ2-7, with 7 positions matching TRBD1. The CDR3 has 12 residues. CDR1 SNHLY and CDR2 FYNNEI come from the germline V gene. The J segment lost 2 bases and the V segment lost 9 bases, leaving 4 bases of the junction unmatched. CDR3 amino acids: CARRDSTYEQYF. DNA of the CDR3: TGTGCCAGAAGGGACAGCACCTACGAGCAGTACTTC.

This chain uses TRBV4-3 with TRBJ2-2; TRBD1 matches at 10 bases. From germline, CDR1 is LGHNA and CDR2 YSLEER. CDR3 length equals 17 residues. J lost 4 bases, V lost 3 bases, and 8 bases had no gene match. This CDR3 is CASSQQTGGAGTGELFF. Written as DNA, the CDR3 is TGCGCCAGCAGCCAGCAGACAGGGGGCGCGGGCACCGGGGAGCTGTTTTTT.

Here the CDR3 reads CASSLVGQGLQETQYF. As DNA, the CDR3 is TGCGCCAGCAGCTTGGTTGGACAGGGGTTGCAAGAGACCCAGTACTTC. This chain connects TRBV5-1 to TRBJ2-5, with TRBD1 matching 9 bases. The CDR3 runs to 16 residues. Germline V gene lookup returns CDR1 SGHRS and CDR2 YFSETQ. The trim removed 0 bases at V and 2 bases at J, leaving 5 bases unmatched.

J is TRBJ2-3 and V is TRBV5-4; TRBD2 is a possible D gene (5 bases). CDR3 length: 16 residues. The ends were cut back, 1 base at V and 2 bases at J, with 14 bases in the middle. The germline gives CDR1 SGHNT, CDR2 YYREEE (reference sequence). This CDR3 is CASSLSAGGTTDTQYF. As DNA, the CDR3 is TGTGCCAGCAGCTTGTCGGCGGGCGGTACCACAGATACGCAGTATTTT.

In this sample, this clone turned up a few times. The CDR3 reads CASSVEDRAHGYTF. CDR3 nucleotides: TGTGCCAGCAGCGTAGAGGACAGGGCCCATGGCTACACCTTC. The chain recombines TRBV9 with TRBJ1-2; the match to TRBD1 covers 8 bases. V lost 0 bases to trimming and J lost 6 bases; unmatched junction nucleotides: 4. In germline, CDR1 is SGDLS, CDR2 YYNGEE. This CDR3 is 14 amino acids long. Looking up the rest from reference TRBV9 and TRBJ1-2 gives the full variable domain: DSGVTQTPKHLITATGQRVTLRCSPRSGDLSVYWYQQSLDQGLQFLIQYYNGEERAKGNILERFSAQQFPDLHSELNLSSLELGDSALYFCASSVEDRAHGYTFGSGTRLTVV.

This clone has more than one count but fewer than ten. The chain recombines TRBV6-5 with TRBJ1-1, with D uncertain. The CDR3 runs to 14 residues. The germline V and J ends were trimmed by 3 bases and 7 bases, with 15 bases remaining between them. CDR1 and CDR2 (germline): MNHEY, SVGAGI. The DNA of the CDR3 is TGTGCCAGCAGTTATATGGATGGCGGGAATGAAGCTTTCTTT. Translating it yields CASSYMDGGNEAFF.

The chain links TRBV7-6 to TRBJ2-3; D is perhaps TRBD2 (5 bases). The CDR3 consists of 14 residues. In germline, CDR1 is SGHVS, CDR2 FNYEAQ. Trimming removed 6 bases from V and 2 bases from J, with 12 bases in between. CDR3 in amino acids: CASSLREYTDTQYF. The CDR3 DNA is TGTGCCAGCAGTCTCCGGGAATACACAGATACGCAGTATTTT.

The chain is built from TRBV5-1 and TRBJ2-2; 9 bases agree with TRBD2. V dropped 3 bases and J dropped 2; count of bases not matched to a gene: 2. The CDR3 loop spans 15 amino acids. Germline CDR1 is SGHRS and CDR2 is YFSETQ. The CDR3 is CASSSGLANTGELFF. In nucleotides, the CDR3 is TGCGCCAGCAGCTCGGGACTAGCTAACACCGGGGAGCTGTTTTTT.

The CDR3 reads CASSQGTGTGFAGYTF. The CDR3 DNA follows: TGCGCCAGCAGCCAGGGGACCGGGACAGGGTTTGCTGGCTACACCTTC. This chain links TRBV4-3 with TRBJ1-2, with 9 bases fitting TRBD1. CDR1 LGHNA and CDR2 YSLEER come from the germline V gene. This CDR3 has 16 residues. Trimming cost V 3 bases and J 7 bases; bases outside gene matches: 12.

This clone was counted a few times. The gene calls are TRBV4-1 and TRBJ2-3, with a tentative D call TRBD1 (7 bases). Looked up from germline, CDR1 is MGHRA and CDR2 is YSYEKL. V lost 0 bases to trimming and J lost 5 bases, with 12 bases between them. This CDR3 region has 15 residues. CDR3 amino acids: CASSQDPGGLDTQYF. The CDR3 DNA sequence: TGCGCCAGCAGCCAAGATCCAGGGGGACTAGATACGCAGTATTTT.

This chain joins TRBV5-1 and TRBJ1-2; TRBD1 aligns across 9 bases. CDR3 length: 17 amino acids. From germline, CDR1 is SGHRS and CDR2 YFSETQ. Trimming cost V 3 bases and J 2 bases; bases outside gene matches: 11. The DNA for the CDR3 is TGCGCCAGCAGCTCGGGCCGGGACAGGGCCTCCAACTATGGCTACACCTTC. Protein sequence: CASSSGRDRASNYGYTF.

The gene calls are TRBV5-5 and TRBJ1-2; D is unclear. The CDR3 has 12 residues. The V gene's germline CDR1 is SGHKS and CDR2 YYEKEE (reference sequence). V was clipped by 4 bases and J by 5 bases, with 9 bases between them. CDR3 sequence: CASSKTEYGYTF. In DNA, the CDR3 is TGTGCCAGCAGCAAAACAGAGTATGGCTACACCTTC.